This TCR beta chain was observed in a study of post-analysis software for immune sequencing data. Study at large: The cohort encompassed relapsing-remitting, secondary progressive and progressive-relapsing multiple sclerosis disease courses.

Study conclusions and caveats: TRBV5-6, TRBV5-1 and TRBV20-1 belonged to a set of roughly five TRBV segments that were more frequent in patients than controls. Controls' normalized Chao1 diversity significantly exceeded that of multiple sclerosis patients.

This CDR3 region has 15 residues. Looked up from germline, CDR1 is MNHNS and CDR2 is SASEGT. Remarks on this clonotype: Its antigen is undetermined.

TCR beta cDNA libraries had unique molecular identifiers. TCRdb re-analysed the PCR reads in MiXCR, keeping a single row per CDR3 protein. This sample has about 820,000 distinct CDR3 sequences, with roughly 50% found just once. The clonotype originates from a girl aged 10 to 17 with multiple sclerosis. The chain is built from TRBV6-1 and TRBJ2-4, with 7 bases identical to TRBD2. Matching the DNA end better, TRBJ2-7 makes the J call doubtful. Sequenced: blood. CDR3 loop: CASSSPGTNGYEQYF. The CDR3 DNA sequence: TGTGCCAGCAGTTCCCCCGGGACTAACGGTTACGAGCAGTACTTC.